This T cell receptor (beta chain) was identified in a study of shared clonotypes between healthy human individuals. Sequencing was performed with immunoSEQ multiplex PCR; in TCRdb, only in-frame clones are kept and a portion is missing. The data hold hundreds of thousands of clones, with 90% to 96% observed a single time. Looked up from germline, CDR1 is SEHNR and CDR2 is FQNEAQ (reference sequence). Trimming took off 2 bases at V and 5 bases at J, with 10 bases between the two ends. The CDR3 loop spans 13 amino acids. This sequence was found in a woman younger than 45 in good health. The V and J genes are TRBV7-9 and TRBJ2-7; possible D gene TRBD2, 6 bases. Sequences were obtained from naive CD4+ T cells sorted from blood. As to subset: CD45RA+ positively selected. For the CDR3, the DNA is TGTGCCAGCAGCTTATCGGGGGAACACGAGCAGTACTTC. This translates into CASSLSGEHEQYF.